These 4 T cell receptor beta chains originate from one sample sequenced in a study of blood T cells in healthy people across ages. The second PCR ran about 6 to 12 cycles with a sample-barcoded 5' primer and J-beta primers. Each CDR3 protein is one row after TCRdb ran MiXCR on the 5' RACE reads. The table shows about 1.7 million distinct CDR3 sequences, with 28% occurring only once. The source material was blood. The receptors stem from a woman aged 25 to 39 in good health.

The sample holds many counts of this clonotype. The V and J genes are TRBV12-3 or TRBV12-4 and TRBJ2-7, with D perhaps matching TRBD2 (6 bases). Trimming took 2 bases from V and 6 from J, leaving 14 bases between them. CDR3 length: 14 residues. CDR3: CASSLSGGAGEQYF. The DNA for the CDR3 is TGTGCCAGCAGTTTATCGGGCGGAGCGGGCGAGCAGTACTTC.

The chain is built from TRBV7-9 and TRBJ2-3; D may be TRBD1 (6 bases). V was clipped by 3 bases and J by 3 bases, with 19 bases between them. Germline V gene sequence: CDR1 SEHNR, CDR2 FQNEAQ (reference sequence). The CDR3 contains 17 residues. The CDR3 DNA follows: TGTGCCAGCAGCTTCCCGAGGAGAGGGGGTGTGACAGATACGCAGTATTTT. Its translation is CASSFPRRGGVTDTQYF. Based on the CDR3 plus reference TRBV7-9 and TRBJ2-3, the full variable domain is DTGVSQNPRHKITKRGQNVTFRCDPISEHNRLYWYRQTLGQGPEFLTYFQNEAQLEKSRLLSDRFSAERPKGSFSTLEIQRTEQGDSAMYLCASSFPRRGGVTDTQYFGPGTRLTVL.

This clonotype was seen a handful of times. V is TRBV7-2 and J is TRBJ2-6; no clear D. V gave up 4 bases and J gave up 3 bases, with 13 bases separating them. The CDR3 is made up of 16 amino acids. In germline, CDR1 is SGHTA, CDR2 FQGNSA. CDR3 residues: CASSSQLGGGANVLTF. The CDR3 coding sequence is TGTGCCAGCAGCTCCCAGCTGGGTGGTGGGGCCAACGTCCTGACTTTC. The variable domain in full, with the rest retrieved from reference TRBV7-2 and TRBJ2-6, is GAGVSQSPSNKVTEKGKDVELRCDPISGHTALYWYRQSLGQGLEFLIYFQGNSAPDKSGLPSDRFSAERTGGSVSTLTIQRTQQEDSAVYLCASSSQLGGGANVLTFGAGSRLTVL.

Comment on this clonotype: A much bigger clone sits one base away, suggesting this may be a read error. The CDR3 reads CSAGGAGDAQYF. The DNA for the CDR3 is TGCAGTGCTGGGGGGGCTGGGGATGCGCAGTATTTT. The V gene is TRBV20-1, the J gene TRBJ2-3; D is possibly TRBD2 (7 bases). From germline, CDR1 is DFQATT and CDR2 SNEGSKA (reference sequence). The CDR3 is 12 residues long. V lost 5 bases and J 10 bases, leaving 16 bases between the germline ends.